Sequencing of this TCR beta chain was carried out in a study of blood T cell repertoires in COVID-19. Turning to the study itself: From the United States, Italy and Spain came samples of acute and convalescent COVID-19. PBMCs, B-cell-depleted T cells, or T cells provided the cDNA or gDNA that made up the material.

In the authors' workflow: Amplification with reference gene primers provided the estimates of nucleated cell counts. Produced via immunoSEQ multiplex PCR; TCRdb's table is partial and in-frame only. That table is the source of V, J and clone size, and D and trimming were worked out from the DNA. The sample records fewer than 350,000 clones, 81% being singletons. CDR3 length equals 13 residues. Germline V gene lookup returns CDR1 LGHNA and CDR2 YSLEER. Trimming stripped 2 bases from V and 11 bases from J, with 15 bases between. The chain couples TRBV4-3 to TRBJ1-1, with D uncertain. The sequence was obtained from a woman between 55 and 75 years old with active or convalescent COVID-19. Material for sequencing was peripheral blood. The CDR3 protein is CASSQSGRAVAFF. CDR3 coding DNA: TGCGCCAGCAGCCAATCGGGAAGGGCGGTTGCTTTCTTT.